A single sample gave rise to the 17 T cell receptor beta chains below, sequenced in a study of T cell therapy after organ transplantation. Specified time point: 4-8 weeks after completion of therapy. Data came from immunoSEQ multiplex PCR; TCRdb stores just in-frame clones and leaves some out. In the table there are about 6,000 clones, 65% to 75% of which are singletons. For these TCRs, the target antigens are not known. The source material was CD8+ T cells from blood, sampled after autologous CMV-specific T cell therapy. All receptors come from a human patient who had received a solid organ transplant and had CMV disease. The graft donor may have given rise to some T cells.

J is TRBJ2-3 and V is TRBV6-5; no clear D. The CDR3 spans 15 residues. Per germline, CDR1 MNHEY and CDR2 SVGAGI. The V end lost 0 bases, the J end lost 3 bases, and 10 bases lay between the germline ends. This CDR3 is CASSYSDSRTDTQYF. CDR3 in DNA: TGTGCCAGCAGTTACTCAGATAGCCGAACAGATACGCAGTATTTT.

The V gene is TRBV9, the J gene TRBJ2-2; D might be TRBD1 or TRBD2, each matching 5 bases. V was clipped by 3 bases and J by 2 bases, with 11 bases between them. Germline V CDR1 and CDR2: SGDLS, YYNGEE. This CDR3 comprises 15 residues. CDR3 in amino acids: CASSELGTNTGELFF. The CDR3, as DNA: TGTGCCAGCAGCGAACTCGGGACCAACACCGGGGAGCTGTTTTTT.

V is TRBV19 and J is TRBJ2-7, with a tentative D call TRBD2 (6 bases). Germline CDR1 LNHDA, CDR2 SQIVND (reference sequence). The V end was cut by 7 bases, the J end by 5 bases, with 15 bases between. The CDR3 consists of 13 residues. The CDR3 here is CASTFGSGNEQYF. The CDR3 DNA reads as TGTGCCAGTACGTTCGGGAGCGGAAACGAGCAGTACTTC.

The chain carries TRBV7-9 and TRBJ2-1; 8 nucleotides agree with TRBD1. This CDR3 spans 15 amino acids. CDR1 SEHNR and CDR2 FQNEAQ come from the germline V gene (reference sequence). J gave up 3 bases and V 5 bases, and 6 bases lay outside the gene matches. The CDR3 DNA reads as TGTGCCAGCAGCCCAACCGGGACAGGCTACAATGAGCAGTTCTTC. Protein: CASSPTGTGYNEQFF. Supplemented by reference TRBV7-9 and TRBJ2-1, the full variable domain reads DTGVSQNPRHKITKRGQNVTFRCDPISEHNRLYWYRQTLGQGPEFLTYFQNEAQLEKSRLLSDRFSAERPKGSFSTLEIQRTEQGDSAMYLCASSPTGTGYNEQFFGPGTRLTVL.

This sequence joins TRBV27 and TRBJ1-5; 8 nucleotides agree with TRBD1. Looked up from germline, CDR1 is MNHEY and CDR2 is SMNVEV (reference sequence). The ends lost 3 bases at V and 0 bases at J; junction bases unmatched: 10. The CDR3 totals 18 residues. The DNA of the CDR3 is TGTGCCAGCAGTTTGGACAGGGCCCGAGATTATAGCAATCAGCCCCAGCATTTT. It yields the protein CASSLDRARDYSNQPQHF.

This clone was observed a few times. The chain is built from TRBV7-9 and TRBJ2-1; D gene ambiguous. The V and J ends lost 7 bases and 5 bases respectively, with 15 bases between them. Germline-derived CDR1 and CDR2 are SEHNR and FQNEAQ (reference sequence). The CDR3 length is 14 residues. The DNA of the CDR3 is TGTGCCAGCACTGAACGGGCATACCACAATGAGCAGTTCTTC. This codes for CASTERAYHNEQFF. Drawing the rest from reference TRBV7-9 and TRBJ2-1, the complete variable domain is DTGVSQNPRHKITKRGQNVTFRCDPISEHNRLYWYRQTLGQGPEFLTYFQNEAQLEKSRLLSDRFSAERPKGSFSTLEIQRTEQGDSAMYLCASTERAYHNEQFFGPGTRLTVL.

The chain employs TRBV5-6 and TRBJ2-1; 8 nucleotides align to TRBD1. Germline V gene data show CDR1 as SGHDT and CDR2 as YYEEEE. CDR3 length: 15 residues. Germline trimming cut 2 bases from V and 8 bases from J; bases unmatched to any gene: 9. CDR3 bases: TGTGCCAGCAGCTTTGAGGACAGGGTGTTCGATGAGCAGTTCTTC. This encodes CASSFEDRVFDEQFF. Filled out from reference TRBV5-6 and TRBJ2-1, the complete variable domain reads DAGVTQSPTHLIKTRGQQVTLRCSPKSGHDTVSWYQQALGQGPQFIFQYYEEEERQRGNFPDRFSGHQFPNYSSELNVNALLLGDSALYLCASSFEDRVFDEQFFGPGTRLTVL.

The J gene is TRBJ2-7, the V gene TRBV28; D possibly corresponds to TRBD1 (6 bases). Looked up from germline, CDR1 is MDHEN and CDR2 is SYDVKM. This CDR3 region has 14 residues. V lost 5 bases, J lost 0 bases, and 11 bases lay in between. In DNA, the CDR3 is TGTGCCAGCAGTCCCAGGGGAAGCTCCTACGAGCAGTACTTC. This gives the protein CASSPRGSSYEQYF.

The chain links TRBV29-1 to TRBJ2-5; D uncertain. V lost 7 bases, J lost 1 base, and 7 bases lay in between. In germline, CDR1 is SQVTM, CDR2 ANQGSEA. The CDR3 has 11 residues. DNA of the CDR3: TGCAGCGGTGGCATCCAAGAGACCCAGTACTTC. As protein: CSGGIQETQYF.

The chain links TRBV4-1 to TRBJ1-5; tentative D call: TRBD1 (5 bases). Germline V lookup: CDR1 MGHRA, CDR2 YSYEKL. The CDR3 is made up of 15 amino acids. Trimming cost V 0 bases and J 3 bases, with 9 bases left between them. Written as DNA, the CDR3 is TGCGCCAGCAGCCAAGAGGACACCCTCAATCAGCCCCAGCATTTT. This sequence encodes CASSQEDTLNQPQHF.

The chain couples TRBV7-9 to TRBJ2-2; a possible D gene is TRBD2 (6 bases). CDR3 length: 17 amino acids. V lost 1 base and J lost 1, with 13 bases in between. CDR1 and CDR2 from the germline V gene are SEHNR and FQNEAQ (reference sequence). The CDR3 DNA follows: TGTGCCAGCAGCTTAGGATTTAGGGGAGGGAACACCGGGGAGCTGTTTTTT. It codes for CASSLGFRGGNTGELFF.

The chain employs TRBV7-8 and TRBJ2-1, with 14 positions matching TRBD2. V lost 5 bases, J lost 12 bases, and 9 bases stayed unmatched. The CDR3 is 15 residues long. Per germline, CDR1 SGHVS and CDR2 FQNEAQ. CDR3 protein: CASSAGTSGSVWQFF. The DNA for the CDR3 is TGTGCCAGCAGCGCCGGGACTAGCGGGAGTGTATGGCAGTTCTTC.

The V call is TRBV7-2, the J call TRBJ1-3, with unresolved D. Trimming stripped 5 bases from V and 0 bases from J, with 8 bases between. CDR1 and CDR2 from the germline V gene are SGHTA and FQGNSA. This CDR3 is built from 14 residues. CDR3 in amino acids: CASSRSGSGNTIYF. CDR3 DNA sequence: TGTGCCAGCAGCCGGAGCGGCTCTGGAAACACCATATATTTT.

CDR3 amino acids: CASSHDSVTGELFF. The CDR3 DNA sequence: TGCGCCAGCAGCCATGACAGTGTCACCGGGGAGCTGTTTTTT. The V call is TRBV4-3, the J call TRBJ2-2; D might be TRBD1 (5 bases). The germline V gene has CDR1 LGHNA and CDR2 YSLEER. V lost 3 bases and J 4 bases, leaving 9 bases between the germline ends. The CDR3 spans 14 residues.

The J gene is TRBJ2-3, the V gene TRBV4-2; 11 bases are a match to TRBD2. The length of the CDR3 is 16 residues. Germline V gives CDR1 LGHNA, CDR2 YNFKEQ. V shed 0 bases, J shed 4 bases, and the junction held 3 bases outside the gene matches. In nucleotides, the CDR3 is TGTGCCAGCAGCCAAGAACTAGCGGGAGTACCAGATACGCAGTATTTT. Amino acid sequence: CASSQELAGVPDTQYF.

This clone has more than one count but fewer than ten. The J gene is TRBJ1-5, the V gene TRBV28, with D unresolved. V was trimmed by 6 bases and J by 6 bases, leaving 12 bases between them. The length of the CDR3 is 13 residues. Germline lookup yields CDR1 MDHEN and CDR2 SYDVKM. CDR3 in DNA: TGTGCCAGCAGGCCCCCGGGAGGTCAGCCCCAGCATTTT. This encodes CASRPPGGQPQHF.

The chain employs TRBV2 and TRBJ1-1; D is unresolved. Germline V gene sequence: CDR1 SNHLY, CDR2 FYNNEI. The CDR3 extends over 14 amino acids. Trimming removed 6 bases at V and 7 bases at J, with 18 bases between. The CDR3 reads CASSLVPGWGEAFF. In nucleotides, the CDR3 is TGTGCCAGCAGCTTAGTTCCGGGCTGGGGTGAAGCTTTCTTT.